Listed below are T cell receptor beta chains from one sample, sequenced in a study of regulatory T cells in long-lasting Graves disease. In TCRdb, the multiplex PCR reads were re-called with MiXCR into one record per CDR3 protein. The table records some 340,000 distinct CDR3 sequences, approximately 23% of them present only once. The specimen was peripheral blood mononuclear cells (PBMCs), collected when the disease was refractory, from a patient treated with antithyroid drugs. These receptors were taken from a woman aged 35 to 49 with Graves disease. The CDR3 runs from the conserved cysteine through the conserved F or W. The D gene is left open where the match is weak. Clone size is shown for a subset of rows, as once, few, many or a class of expanded clone.

CDR3nt | CDR3aa | abundance | j_gene | d_gene | v_gene
TGCAGTGCCCCCCGAGGGGGGAGGGATCAGCCCCAGCATTTT | CSAPRGGRDQPQHF | many | TRBJ1-5 | NA | TRBV20-1
TGTGCCAGCAGAAGACCCAGGGGGACGAACACTGAAGCTTTCTTT | CASRRPRGTNTEAFF | many | TRBJ1-1 | TRBD1 | TRBV6-1
TGTGCCACCAGTGATCCCGGACAGGGGTACTCCTACGAGCAGTACTTC | CATSDPGQGYSYEQYF | many | TRBJ2-7 | TRBD1 | TRBV24-1
TGTGCCAGCAGTTTACAGGGGCTCGTCACTGAAGCTTTCTTT | CASSLQGLVTEAFF | many | TRBJ1-1 | NA | TRBV12-3/TRBV12-4
TGTGCCACCAGCAGGGATTATAGCGGGACCCTTGGGGAGACCCAGTACTTC | CATSRDYSGTLGETQYF | many | TRBJ2-5 | TRBD2 | TRBV15
TGCAGTGTCGGACTAGCGGGAGGGCCGAGGAATGAGCAGTTCTTC | CSVGLAGGPRNEQFF | NA | TRBJ2-1 | TRBD2 | TRBV20-1
TGTGCCAGCAGCTGGGGGGGAAACACCATATATTTT | CASSWGGNTIYF | NA | TRBJ1-3 | NA | TRBV12-3/TRBV12-4
TGTGCCAGCAGATCGGCCGCAGCGGGTGGCTACACCTTC | CASRSAAAGGYTF | many | TRBJ1-2 | NA | TRBV28
TGTGCCAGTAAGGAGGGGCTAAACACTGAAGCTTTCTTT | CASKEGLNTEAFF | NA | TRBJ1-1 | NA | TRBV19
TGTGCCAGCAGTTACGGCGATTTAGATACGCAGTATTTT | CASSYGDLDTQYF | NA | TRBJ2-3 | NA | TRBV6-9
TGTGCCAGTAGTATAGTCGCAACCTTCTATGGCTACACCTTC | CASSIVATFYGYTF | NA | TRBJ1-2 | NA | TRBV19
TGTGCCAGCACAATGGGAGGGGGGGGAGCTTTCTTT | CASTMGGGGAFF | many | TRBJ1-1 | NA | TRBV12-3/TRBV12-4
TGTGCCAGCAGTGGTACAGGGAAGCGCTACACCTTC | CASSGTGKRYTF | many | TRBJ1-2 | NA | TRBV28
TGTGCCAGCAGTTTAATCGGTCACCAAGAGACCCAGTACTTC | CASSLIGHQETQYF | many | TRBJ2-5 | NA | TRBV27
TGTGCCAGCAGCGTGGTAGACAGGGCCACCGGGGAGCTGTTTTTT | CASSVVDRATGELFF | few | TRBJ2-2 | TRBD1 | TRBV9
TGCAGCGCCGCACAGGGGTACCGAAATGAGCAGTTCTTC | CSAAQGYRNEQFF | NA | TRBJ2-1 | TRBD1 | TRBV29-1
TGTGCCATCAGCCCCAACCCGACAGGGAGTGAGCAGTACTTC | CAISPNPTGSEQYF | many | TRBJ2-7 | TRBD1 | TRBV10-3
TGTGCCAGCAGTTATCGCACTGAAGCTTTCTTT | CASSYRTEAFF | many | TRBJ1-1 | NA | TRBV2
TGTGCCAGTCGACTAGCGGCCCTCTCCTACGAGCAGTACTTC | CASRLAALSYEQYF | few | TRBJ2-7 | TRBD2 | TRBV19
TGTGCCAGCAACCTTAGACAGGGCCCGTCCACCGGGGAGCTGTTTTTT | CASNLRQGPSTGELFF | NA | TRBJ2-2 | TRBD1 | TRBV7-9
TGTGCCTGGAGTGTAGCCGGACTAGCGGGAGTAATGGTTAGGACCCAGTACTTC | CAWSVAGLAGVMVRTQYF | NA | TRBJ2-5 | TRBD2 | TRBV30
TGTGCCAGTAGTATCCAAATTGTTGGGGAGCTGTTTTTT | CASSIQIVGELFF | NA | TRBJ2-2 | NA | TRBV19
TGTGCCAGCAGTTTATCGGCGGCCAGACGCTCCATATATTTT | CASSLSAARRSIYF | NA | TRBJ1-3 | NA | TRBV28
TGTGCCAGCAGTTCCCCCCTAGCGGGAGAATACGAGCAGTACTTC | CASSSPLAGEYEQYF | many | TRBJ2-7 | TRBD2 | TRBV28
TGTGCCAGCAGCTTGGCCGGGGGAAGGAAGACTGAAGCTTTCTTT | CASSLAGGRKTEAFF | few | TRBJ1-1 | NA | TRBV5-6
TGTGCCAGCAGCCAGTATGGGAAGACTAGCGGGAGCCGATTTCAAGAGACCCAGTCCTTC | CASSQYGKTSGSRFQETQSF | NA | TRBJ2-5 | TRBD2 | TRBV4-2
TGTGCCAGCAGCTCAGGAGTCTACCAAGAGACCCAGTACTTC | CASSSGVYQETQYF | few | TRBJ2-5 | NA | TRBV9
TGCAGCGTCAGAGGGGGCTCCACGGTTGGCGAGCAGTACTTC | CSVRGGSTVGEQYF | NA | TRBJ2-7 | TRBD1 | TRBV29-1
TGTGCCAGCAATCGAGTTGGGGAGGTCAATCAGCCCCAGCATTTT | CASNRVGEVNQPQHF | many | TRBJ1-5 | NA | TRBV6-1
TGCAGTGCCCGCGGGGGGTGGCACGAGCAGTACTTC | CSARGGWHEQYF | NA | TRBJ2-7 | TRBD2 | TRBV20-1
TGTGCCAGCAGTACTCCTGGCTTCGGGGAAACTGAAGCTTTCTTT | CASSTPGFGETEAFF | many | TRBJ1-1 | NA | TRBV28
TGTGCCTGGAGTGTGGGGAGTCAAGTCTCCTACGAGCAGTACTTC | CAWSVGSQVSYEQYF | few | TRBJ2-7 | NA | TRBV30
TGTGCCAGCAGTTACTCTCGCTCCTTCCCCCTTTTGGCTTTCTTT | CASSYSRSFPLLAFF | NA | TRBJ1-1 | NA | TRBV6-5
TGTGCCATCAGCCCGGACAGGGATGGCTACGAGCAGTACTTC | CAISPDRDGYEQYF | many | TRBJ2-7 | TRBD1 | TRBV10-3
TGTGCCAGCAGTCGCGGGACAGGGGTCACCTACGAGCAGTACTTC | CASSRGTGVTYEQYF | many | TRBJ2-7 | TRBD1 | TRBV28
TGTGCCAGCAGCCCCGGGACTAGCGGGAGAACCCGCTCCTACGAGCAGTACTTC | CASSPGTSGRTRSYEQYF | NA | TRBJ2-7 | TRBD2 | TRBV13
TGTGCCAGCAGAGGGACAGGCGACTTGAACACTGAAGCTTTCTTT | CASRGTGDLNTEAFF | many | TRBJ1-1 | TRBD1 | TRBV2
TGTGCCAGCGGTTGGTCCTCAAAGGGACTAGCTGAGACCCAGTACTTC | CASGWSSKGLAETQYF | NA | TRBJ2-5 | TRBD2 | TRBV28
TGTGCCACCAGCCCGGGACAGGGTTCCTACAATGAGCAGTTCTTC | CATSPGQGSYNEQFF | many | TRBJ2-1 | TRBD1 | TRBV15
TGCAGTGCTAGCGGGAATAGCGACGAGCAGTACTTC | CSASGNSDEQYF | NA | TRBJ2-7 | NA | TRBV20-1